Shown below are 31 T cell receptor beta chains from a single sample sequenced in a study of early T cells in non-severe SARS-CoV-2 infection. TCRdb processed the 5' RACE reads anew with MiXCR; each CDR3 protein has one entry. This table has 25,000 to 30,000 distinct CDR3 sequences, roughly 5.3% appearing once. The sequenced sample was whole blood. The receptors were gathered from an adult who was a healthcare worker with PCR-confirmed SARS-CoV-2 infection or an uninfected control (not recorded which).

This clonotype was picked up many times. This chain links TRBV27 with TRBJ1-4, with TRBD1 as a possible D gene (6 bases). The CDR3 consists of 14 residues. Germline V gives CDR1 MNHEY, CDR2 SMNVEV (reference sequence). The V gene lost 3 bases and the J gene lost 12 bases, with 17 bases spanning the gap. The CDR3 DNA is TGTGCCAGCAGTTTGGACAGTAGTATTGGGGAACTGTTTTTT. The encoded protein is CASSLDSSIGELFF.

There are many counts of this clonotype. CDR3 region: CASSHGLAGVREQFF. CDR3 in DNA: TGCGCCAGCAGCCATGGACTAGCGGGAGTTCGGGAGCAGTTCTTC. V gene TRBV5-1 combines with J gene TRBJ2-1, with 13 bases that match TRBD2. The V gene end was trimmed by 4 bases and the J gene end by 10 bases; junction bases not matched to a gene: 8. The CDR3 contains 15 residues. Germline V gives CDR1 SGHRS, CDR2 YFSETQ.

This clonotype came up many times. The chain has TRBV10-1 and TRBJ2-7, with D possibly matching TRBD1 (6 bases). Germline loops: CDR1 WNHNN, CDR2 SYGVQD (reference sequence). CDR3 length: 14 amino acids. V was pared by 2 bases and J by 4 bases, with 12 bases between. Here the CDR3 DNA reads TGCGCCAGCAGTGAGCTGGGGGCGTATTACGAGCAGTACTTC. It translates to CASSELGAYYEQYF.

This clonotype came up many times. The rearrangement uses TRBV19 and TRBJ2-7, with D uncertain. V lost 3 bases and J lost 2, with 14 bases in between. The CDR3 is 15 amino acids. Germline V gene lookup returns CDR1 LNHDA and CDR2 SQIVND (reference sequence). The DNA of the CDR3 is TGTGCCAGTAGTATTGCCTGGACGGACGCCTACGAGCAGTACTTC. Protein sequence: CASSIAWTDAYEQYF. The full variable domain, in which reference TRBV19 and TRBJ2-7 provide the parts outside the CDR3, is DGGITQSPKYLFRKEGQNVTLSCEQNLNHDAMYWYRQDPGQGLRLIYYSQIVNDFQKGDIAEGYSVSREKKESFPLTVTSAQKNPTAFYLCASSIAWTDAYEQYFGPGTRLTVT.

In this sample, this clonotype turned up many times. V and J are TRBV20-1 and TRBJ2-5, with TRBD1 matching 9 bases. Germline values: CDR1 DFQATT, CDR2 SNEGSKA (reference sequence). The V segment lost 7 bases and the J segment 5 bases; nucleotides outside the gene matches: 11. CDR3 length equals 14 residues. CDR3 bases: TGCAGTGTACGAATACAGGGGGCTTGGGAGACCCAGTACTTC. This codes for CSVRIQGAWETQYF.

This clonotype was detected only a few times. The CDR3 region is CASSLGTQETQYF. The CDR3 DNA is TGTGCCAGCAGCTTAGGTACCCAAGAGACCCAGTACTTC. The chain recombines TRBV11-2 with TRBJ2-5, with D uncertain. V was pared by 1 base and J by 1 base, with 4 bases between. The CDR3 runs to 13 residues. CDR1 and CDR2 from the germline V gene are SGHAT and FQNNGV.

This clonotype occurred many times. V usage is TRBV15 and J usage is TRBJ1-2; perhaps TRBD1 as D (5 bases). The CDR3 is 17 amino acids. CDR1 and CDR2 from the germline V gene are LNHNV and YYDKDF (reference sequence). The ends were cut back, 1 base at V and 0 bases at J, with 15 bases in the middle. The CDR3 loop reads CATSRVLDTASNYGYTF. Written as DNA, the CDR3 is TGTGCCACCAGCAGAGTACTGGACACTGCCTCTAACTATGGCTACACCTTC.

This clonotype was seen ten or more times. The V and J genes are TRBV18 and TRBJ1-4; TRBD1 might be the D (6 bases). The CDR3 is 13 amino acids. The V end was cut by 3 bases, the J end by 4 bases, with 6 bases between. Germline loops: CDR1 KGHSH, CDR2 LQKENI. The CDR3 here is CASSPDSNEKLFF. In DNA, the CDR3 is TGTGCCAGCTCACCGGACAGTAATGAAAAACTGTTTTTT.

The chain couples TRBV7-9 to TRBJ2-5; D possibly corresponds to TRBD1 (5 bases). In germline, CDR1 is SEHNR, CDR2 FQNEAQ (reference sequence). CDR3 length: 14 amino acids. CDR3 residues: CATAVGADLETQYF. CDR3 in DNA: TGTGCAACCGCGGTTGGGGCCGACTTGGAGACCCAGTACTTC.

At least ten counts were recorded for this clonotype. The J gene is TRBJ1-1, the V gene TRBV5-5; the D gene is possibly TRBD1 (5 bases). CDR1 is SGHKS and CDR2 is YYEKEE in the germline V gene (reference sequence). The CDR3 is 14 amino acids. Between the trimmed V and J ends, which lost 1 base and 5 bases, there was a span of 12 bases. CDR3 region: CASSLLGVGTEAFF. In DNA form, the CDR3 reads TGTGCCAGCAGCTTGCTGGGGGTTGGGACTGAAGCTTTCTTT.

About this clonotype itself: This may stem from a read error, because a much larger clone lies one nucleotide away. The chain is built from TRBV25-1 and TRBJ2-1, with D perhaps TRBD2 (6 bases). The CDR3 spans 15 residues. V lost 1 base and J lost 9, with 16 bases in between. Germline CDR1 reads MGHDK; CDR2 reads SYGVNS. CDR3 DNA sequence: TGTGCCAGCAGTGAATTCCCAGCGGGTGTGGGTGAGCAGTTCTTC. Amino acids: CASSEFPAGVGEQFF.

This clonotype was seen at least ten times. The chain carries TRBV18 and TRBJ1-2, with TRBD1 identical over 12 bases. This CDR3 has 14 residues. Germline V gene sequence: CDR1 KGHSH, CDR2 LQKENI. The trim removed 3 bases at V and 8 bases at J, leaving 4 bases unmatched. CDR3 DNA sequence: TGTGCCAGCTCACCGGGACAGGGGGCTCGAGGCTACACCTTC. As protein: CASSPGQGARGYTF.

This clonotype was recorded at least ten times. The genes are TRBV28 and TRBJ2-7, with 7 bases aligning to TRBD2. The trim removed 7 bases at V and 3 bases at J, leaving 12 bases unmatched. This CDR3 has 15 amino acids. Germline assignment: CDR1 MDHEN and CDR2 SYDVKM. CDR3 DNA: TGTGCCAGCACCCCACGGGGAGCGGGGCACTACGAGCAGTACTTC. Translated: CASTPRGAGHYEQYF. Filled out from reference TRBV28 and TRBJ2-7, the complete variable domain reads DVKVTQSSRYLVKRTGEKVFLECVQDMDHENMFWYRQDPGLGLRLIYFSYDVKMKEKGDIPEGYSVSREKKERFSLILESASTNQTSMYLCASTPRGAGHYEQYFGPGTRLTVT.

This clonotype was recorded many times. The chain recombines TRBV10-1 with TRBJ2-3; D is undetermined. Trimming took 0 bases from V and 8 from J, leaving 6 bases between them. CDR1 is WNHNN, CDR2 SYGVQD, per germline (reference sequence). This CDR3 has 12 amino acids. The CDR3 DNA reads as TGCGCCAGCAGTGAGTCTTACGGTACGCAGTATTTT. It is translated as CASSESYGTQYF.

This rearrangement joins TRBV6-6 to TRBJ1-1; D is unclear. The V and J ends lost 11 bases and 4 bases respectively, with 11 bases between them. The germline V gene encodes CDR1 MNHNY and CDR2 SVGAGI (reference sequence). The CDR3 length is 11 residues. The CDR3 reads CAHLTVTEAFF. DNA for the CDR3: TGTGCCCACCTGACGGTCACTGAAGCTTTCTTT.

This clonotype was counted a few times. This chain links TRBV11-2 with TRBJ2-3, with 9 bases fitting TRBD2. Germline V gene sequence: CDR1 SGHAT, CDR2 FQNNGV. CDR3 size: 17 residues. V shed 0 bases, J shed 1 base, and the junction held 5 bases outside the gene matches. CDR3 DNA: TGTGCCAGCAGCTTAGATATAGCGGGAGCAGGCACAGATACGCAGTATTTT. It translates to CASSLDIAGAGTDTQYF.

Within the sample, this clonotype is medium-sized. The CDR3 here is CASSLTLGESQETQYF. Written as DNA, the CDR3 is TGTGCCAGCAGTTTAACACTAGGCGAGTCCCAAGAGACCCAGTACTTC. The V call is TRBV28, the J call TRBJ2-5; D possibly corresponds to TRBD2 (5 bases). This CDR3 is 16 amino acids long. V lost 2 bases and J lost 1, with 14 bases in between. CDR1 is MDHEN and CDR2 is SYDVKM in the germline V gene.

In its sample, this clonotype was seen many times. This sequence joins TRBV4-1 and TRBJ1-1; D not resolved. Germline V CDR1 and CDR2: MGHRA, YSYEKL. V dropped 0 bases and J dropped 4 bases, with 15 bases sitting between them. This CDR3 spans 16 amino acids. The CDR3 spells CASSQDLSWEGTEAFF. The CDR3 DNA follows: TGCGCCAGCAGCCAAGATCTTTCTTGGGAGGGCACTGAAGCTTTCTTT.

This clonotype showed up many times. The chain recombines TRBV20-1 with TRBJ2-1; possibly TRBD2 for D (6 bases). The CDR3 runs 15 residues. V lost 0 bases to trimming and J lost 0 bases, with 9 bases between them. Germline V lookup: CDR1 DFQATT, CDR2 SNEGSKA (reference sequence). The CDR3 DNA follows: TGCAGTGCTAGAGACCCCGGGAGCTCCTACAATGAGCAGTTCTTC. Encoded protein: CSARDPGSSYNEQFF.

This clonotype qualifies as medium-sized. The chain links TRBV6-5 to TRBJ2-7, with D unclear. The V and J ends lost 4 bases and 4 bases respectively, with 5 bases between them. This CDR3 region has 11 residues. From germline, CDR1 is MNHEY and CDR2 SVGAGI. Written as DNA, the CDR3 is TGTGCCAGCAGTTCAAATTACGAGCAGTACTTC. Amino acid sequence: CASSSNYEQYF.

There are many counts of this clonotype. J is TRBJ2-7 and V is TRBV5-6; 8 bases are shared with TRBD2. The CDR3 length is 15 residues. Trimming at V came to 4 bases and at J to 2 bases, leaving 8 bases not matched to a gene. Germline loops: CDR1 SGHDT, CDR2 YYEEEE. The DNA for the CDR3 is TGTGCCAGCAGCCGAAGGTTAGCGGGAACCTACGAGCAGTACTTC. It is translated as CASSRRLAGTYEQYF.

This clonotype was seen at least ten times. The CDR3 sequence: CASSDRRRQGDEAFF. CDR3 DNA: TGTGCCAGCAGCGACCGCCGGAGACAGGGTGATGAAGCTTTCTTT. V usage is TRBV11-2 and J usage is TRBJ1-1, with 7 bases lining up with TRBD1. Losses at the gene ends were 5 bases for V and 7 bases for J; bases not matched to a gene: 13. The germline CDR1 and CDR2 sequences are SGHAT and FQNNGV. This CDR3 has 15 amino acids. Together with reference TRBV11-2 and TRBJ1-1, the CDR3 gives the full variable domain: EAGVAQSPRYKIIEKRQSVAFWCNPISGHATLYWYQQILGQGPKLLIQFQNNGVVDDSQLPKDRFSAERLKGVDSTLKIQPAKLEDSAVYLCASSDRRRQGDEAFFGQGTRLTVV.

This clonotype has at least ten counts. The chain is built from TRBV6-6 and TRBJ2-7; a weak D match, TRBD2 (5 bases). The V end lost 2 bases, the J end lost 0 bases, and 8 bases lay between the germline ends. Per germline, CDR1 MNHNY and CDR2 SVGAGI (reference sequence). The CDR3 covers 14 residues. CDR3 sequence: CASSYEGASYEQYF. For the CDR3, the DNA is TGTGCCAGCAGTTACGAGGGTGCCTCCTACGAGCAGTACTTC.

The table lists this clonotype with many counts. The chain's CDR3 is CSARGPGSNTGELFF. The CDR3 DNA reads as TGCAGTGCTAGAGGCCCAGGGTCGAACACCGGGGAGCTGTTTTTT. The chain links TRBV20-1 to TRBJ2-2; possible D gene TRBD1, 5 bases. Germline CDR1 reads DFQATT; CDR2 reads SNEGSKA (reference sequence). The V end lost 1 base, the J end lost 0 bases, and 9 bases lay between the germline ends. This CDR3 contains 15 residues.

At least ten counts were recorded for this clonotype. The chain carries TRBV12-3 or TRBV12-4 and TRBJ2-7; 11 bases match TRBD1. Trimming removed 3 bases from V and 7 bases from J; junction bases left unmatched: 8. The CDR3 sequence is 15 residues long. The CDR3 bases are TGTGCCAGCAGTTTGAGGACAGGGGGCTTTGGTGAGCAGTACTTC. This sequence encodes CASSLRTGGFGEQYF.

This clonotype appeared a few times. V gene TRBV2 combines with J gene TRBJ1-2; perhaps TRBD1 as D (5 bases). Trimming took 7 bases from V and 8 from J, leaving 11 bases between them. Germline V gene lookup returns CDR1 SNHLY and CDR2 FYNNEI. The CDR3 runs to 11 residues. DNA for the CDR3: TGTGCCAGCACCCGGGGGGACGGCTACACCTTC. It yields the protein CASTRGDGYTF.

In its sample, this clonotype was seen many times. The chain carries TRBV7-9 and TRBJ2-1; 10 bases fit TRBD2. J was trimmed by 9 bases and V by 3 bases; bases with no gene match: 11. The germline gives CDR1 SEHNR, CDR2 FQNEAQ (reference sequence). This CDR3 is 16 amino acids long. CDR3 DNA sequence: TGTGCCAGCAGCTTTACGGCTAGCGGGAGTAGGGGTGAGCAGTTCTTC. It yields the protein CASSFTASGSRGEQFF.

This clonotype occurred many times. The CDR3 DNA sequence: TGTGCCAGCAGCTACGCTACTGGATACGAGCAGTACTTC. It is translated as CASSYATGYEQYF. The V call is TRBV7-2, the J call TRBJ2-7; no reliable D call. CDR1 and CDR2 (germline): SGHTA, FQGNSA. V lost 4 bases, J lost 4 bases, and 11 bases lay in between. The length of the CDR3 is 13 residues.

This clonotype was detected ten times or more. The rearrangement links TRBV20-1 to TRBJ2-3; possibly TRBD1 or TRBD2 for D (5 bases each). This CDR3 is 14 amino acids long. Germline-derived CDR1 and CDR2 are DFQATT and SNEGSKA (reference sequence). Deletions cut 2 bases from V and 0 bases from J, with 9 bases between. Here the CDR3 DNA reads TGCAGTGCTAGAAGGGGCGGGAGCACAGATACGCAGTATTTT. This encodes CSARRGGSTDTQYF.

This clonotype was recorded at least ten times. CDR3 bases: TGTGCCAGCAGTGTCCGGGGCACAGATACGCAGTATTTT. This encodes CASSVRGTDTQYF. This chain uses TRBV6-2 or TRBV6-3 with TRBJ2-3, with D hard to call. The germline V gene encodes CDR1 MNHEY and CDR2 SVGEGT. This CDR3 region has 13 residues. Trimming took off 5 bases at V and 1 base at J, with 7 bases between the two ends.

About this clonotype itself: A much larger clone lies a single base off, so this may be a read error. This chain links TRBV29-1 with TRBJ2-3; D is undetermined. Between the trimmed V and J ends, which lost 7 bases and 5 bases, there was a span of 13 bases. The CDR3 covers 12 residues. CDR1 SQVTM and CDR2 ANQGSEA come from the germline V gene. The CDR3 sequence is CSAGPTGDTQYF. CDR3 DNA: TGCAGCGCGGGCCCTACGGGAGATACGCAGTATTTT.